The present TCR beta chain was sequenced within a study of T-cell reconstitution after alpha-beta-depleted transplantation in children listed by TCRdb under 2016. Study-level background: Using TCR repertoire profiling, the study followed T-cell immune reconstitution in a quantitative way in children after TCRalphabeta/CD19-depleted allogeneic hematopoietic cell transplantation.

The research as a whole found: Apparently early alphabetaT-cell count recovery about two months after transplant reportedly relied on only several hundred rapidly expanded clones derived from non-depleted graft cells. In some patients, high TCRbeta diversity at day 60 was attributed to recipient T cells and intrathymic progenitors that had survived conditioning. Over the following months the frequencies of hyperexpanded clones went down, and after one year T-cell counts and TCRbeta diversity were mostly credited to newly produced T cells.

From the germline V gene, CDR1 is MDHEN and CDR2 is SYDVKM. Taken from cysteine to phenylalanine, the CDR3 has 13 residues. Of all the DNA, just the CDR3 is kept, 39 bases in frame from base 1. V and J are truncated by 4 bases and 4 bases respectively, leaving an intervening sequence of 11 bases. The sample's treatment or condition label is to be understood as: allogeneic hematopoietic cell transplantation with graft depleted of TCRalphabeta T cells and CD19 B cells. Transplant recipients were children who received TCRalphabeta/CD19-depleted allogeneic hematopoietic cell grafts. Libraries were built with PCR. The instrument given in TCRdb is Illumina HiSeq 2500. Molecular barcoding was employed in the preparation of TCR libraries, with unique molecular identifiers being used to normalize TCRbeta repertoire quantification. Starting from the raw public reads, TCRdb applied fastp trimming at Q25, assembled clones with MiXCR and retained in-frame beta chains. Each CDR3 protein gets just one entry, which takes the most common genes and DNA from the rows behind it. Counted in this sample were around 270,000 distinct CDR3 sequences; just over 7.5% of them appeared once. The biggest ten clones account for approximately 9% of the sample.

This clonotype was seen many times. Its antigen target is currently unknown. Base quality data are lacking; no much larger clone is found one base away. The TCR sequence derives from a female patient between 2 and 15 years old who had a stem cell transplant for Fanconi anemia, so the T cells may come from the graft donor. The source material was peripheral blood, sampled 360 days after TCRalphabeta/CD19-depleted stem cell transplant. The chain links TRBV28 with TRBJ2-7, with TRBD1 as a weak D call on 6 bases. For the CDR3, the sequence is CASSSGQEYEQYF. The bases are TGTGCCAGCAGTTCGGGACAAGAATACGAGCAGTACTTC.